Listed below are T cell receptor beta chains from one sample, sequenced in a study of blood T cell repertoires in COVID-19. Libraries were prepared by immunoSEQ multiplex PCR; TCRdb keeps only in-frame clonotypes and omits some of them. Of around 150,000 clones listed, about 85% are singletons. The specimen sequenced was peripheral blood. All receptors come from a woman aged 60-75 years with COVID-19, enrolled during active disease. Both conserved end residues are part of each CDR3. The D gene is left open where the match is weak. Rows give clone size only sometimes, using once, few, many, or a class for an expanded clone.

v_gene	d_gene	j_gene	abundance	CDR3nt	CDR3aa
TRBV7-9	NA	TRBJ1-3	NA	TGTGCCAGCAGCCTAACCACCATATATTTT	CASSLTTIYF
TRBV29-1	TRBD2	TRBJ2-7	few	TGCAGCGCCCAACGGGGACTAGGCGAGTCCTACGAGCAGTACTTC	CSAQRGLGESYEQYF
TRBV5-4	TRBD1	TRBJ1-3	few	TGTGCCAGCAGCTCTCCAGGACAGGACTCTGGAAACACCATATATTTT	CASSSPGQDSGNTIYF
TRBV19	TRBD2	TRBJ2-7	NA	TGTGCCAGTAGTATTCTAGCGGACACCTACGAGCAGTACTTC	CASSILADTYEQYF
TRBV20-1	NA	TRBJ2-7	NA	TGCAGTGCTGAGAGGACTGAAGAGCAGTACTTC	CSAERTEEQYF
TRBV4-1	NA	TRBJ1-2	once	TGCGCCAGCAGCCCCCAGGGTGACTGGGGTGGCTACACCTTC	CASSPQGDWGGYTF
TRBV2	TRBD1	TRBJ1-1	few	TGTGCCAGCGCCCCAGGGACAGCTTTTAGGGGCACTGAAGCTTTCTTT	CASAPGTAFRGTEAFF
TRBV3-1/TRBV3-2	NA	TRBJ1-2	NA	TGTGCCAGCAGCCCTCCGGGGGGGGCGATAGGTGGCTACACCTTC	CASSPPGGAIGGYTF
TRBV3-1/TRBV3-2	NA	TRBJ1-6	NA	TGTGCCAGCAGCCAACGCGACAGAGGTGCTAGCTCCTATAATTCACCCCTCCACTTT	CASSQRDRGASSYNSPLHF
TRBV30	NA	TRBJ2-2	NA	TGTGCCTGGAGCCCTAGTCGCACCGGGGAGCTGTTTTTT	CAWSPSRTGELFF
TRBV5-5	TRBD1	TRBJ1-3	NA	TGTGCCAGCAGCTCGACCGGGACAGCCTCTGGAAACACCATATATTTT	CASSSTGTASGNTIYF
TRBV27	NA	TRBJ1-1	NA	TGTGCCAGCAGATTAAGAGGGGGGGCCGGGAACACTGAAGCTTTCTTT	CASRLRGGAGNTEAFF
TRBV6-5	NA	TRBJ2-1	NA	TGTGCCGGCGGACAGTACAATGAGCAGTTCTTC	CAGGQYNEQFF
TRBV6-6	NA	TRBJ2-2	NA	TGTGCCAGCAGTTATGAGACCGGGGAGCTGTTTTTT	CASSYETGELFF
TRBV7-9	NA	TRBJ1-6	once	TGTGCCAGCAGCTTTAACTCGGGAGAGTCACCCCTCCACTTT	CASSFNSGESPLHF
TRBV3-1/TRBV3-2	NA	TRBJ2-1	NA	TGTGCCAGCAGCCAAGCGGGGAATGAGCAGTTCTTC	CASSQAGNEQFF
TRBV5-1	NA	TRBJ1-1	NA	TGCGCCAGCAGGGGGGCTGGGGAAGCTTTCTTT	CASRGAGEAFF
TRBV29-1	TRBD2	TRBJ2-1	NA	TGCAGCGTTGGCCTATCTAGCGGGAGGTCACGAGAGCAGTTCTTC	CSVGLSSGRSREQFF
TRBV5-1	NA	TRBJ1-2	NA	TGCGCCAGCAGCTTGGCCGCAGGGATATCCTATGGCTACACCTTC	CASSLAAGISYGYTF
TRBV6-5	NA	TRBJ1-1	NA	TGTGCATACAGCATGAGGGTAGGGATGAACACTGAAGCTTTCTTT	CAYSMRVGMNTEAFF
TRBV5-1	TRBD2	TRBJ2-1	NA	TGCGCCACTACCGGGACTAGCGGGAGTGGGGAGCAGTTCTTC	CATTGTSGSGEQFF
TRBV5-1	TRBD1	TRBJ1-1	NA	TGCGCCAGCAGGACCCAGGGGGCGCCGGGTACTGAAGCTTTCTTT	CASRTQGAPGTEAFF
TRBV6-2/TRBV6-3	NA	TRBJ1-6	NA	TGTGCCAGCAGTTTGGGACACCGGGATTCACCCCTCCACTTT	CASSLGHRDSPLHF
TRBV7-9	TRBD1	TRBJ2-7	few	TGTGCCAGCAGCCCTCGGACAGGGGCCTACGAGCAGTACTTC	CASSPRTGAYEQYF
TRBV5-5	NA	TRBJ2-2	NA	TGTGCCAGCAGCCCCTTCGCAGGGGCCGGGGAGCTGTTTTTT	CASSPFAGAGELFF
TRBV11-3	NA	TRBJ2-5	NA	TGTGCCAGCAGCTTAGAGTATAAAGAGACCCAGTACTTC	CASSLEYKETQYF
TRBV9	NA	TRBJ2-1	once	TGTGCCAGCAGCGTAGCTCTAGCTGGCCCCTACAATGAGCAGTTCTTC	CASSVALAGPYNEQFF
TRBV5-1	NA	TRBJ2-5	NA	TGCGCCAGCAGCTTGGGGCAGGGGGAGACCCAGTACTTC	CASSLGQGETQYF
TRBV5-6	NA	TRBJ1-3	once	TGTGCCAGCAGCTTGGAGGCGGGTGGAAACACCATATATTTT	CASSLEAGGNTIYF
TRBV5-1	TRBD1	TRBJ1-1	NA	TGCGCCAGCGCGCAGGGGGGCTATGGCACTGAAGCTTTCTTT	CASAQGGYGTEAFF
TRBV18	NA	TRBJ1-6	NA	TGTGCCAGCTCACAGCGAGAACTAAATTCACCCCTCCACTTT	CASSQRELNSPLHF
TRBV7-9	TRBD1	TRBJ1-3	once	TGTGCCAGCAGCTTAGCGGGGACAGGGGCTGGAAACACCATATATTTT	CASSLAGTGAGNTIYF